The rows below give T cell receptor beta chains drawn from one sample of a study of control samples from healthy donors and cancer patients. Data came from immunoSEQ multiplex PCR; TCRdb stores just in-frame clones and leaves some out. Of approximately 160,000 clones detected, under 95% appear once; the ten largest clones hold approximately 1.4%. The sequenced sample consisted of blood. The receptors stem from a woman aged 18 to 35 in good health. The CDR3 runs from the conserved cysteine through the conserved F or W. D genes are given only for firm matches. Some rows have no size entry. The others give once, few or many, or a class for an expanded clone.

CDR3 length: 15; V gene: TRBV9; clone size: NA; J gene: TRBJ2-3; D gene: TRBD2; CDR3 protein: CASSPVAGVTDTQYF; CDR3 DNA: TGTGCCAGCAGCCCCGTAGCGGGGGTTACAGATACGCAGTATTTT
CDR3 length: 17; V gene: TRBV11-3; clone size: NA; J gene: TRBJ1-1; D gene: NA; CDR3 protein: CASSLPPLPGLAGEAFF; CDR3 DNA: TGTGCCAGCAGCCTACCACCACTTCCGGGCCTAGCGGGGGAAGCTTTCTTT
CDR3 length: 15; V gene: TRBV5-1; clone size: NA; J gene: TRBJ2-3; D gene: NA; CDR3 protein: CASSLGNDRTDTQYF; CDR3 DNA: TGCGCCAGCAGCTTGGGGAATGATCGCACAGATACGCAGTATTTT
CDR3 length: 14; V gene: TRBV5-5; clone size: NA; J gene: TRBJ1-5; D gene: NA; CDR3 protein: CASSFGPDNQPQHF; CDR3 DNA: TGTGCCAGCAGCTTTGGTCCGGATAATCAGCCCCAGCATTTT
CDR3 length: 14; V gene: TRBV28; clone size: once; J gene: TRBJ1-1; D gene: TRBD1; CDR3 protein: CASRSWDSSTEAFF; CDR3 DNA: TGTGCCAGCAGGTCTTGGGACAGCTCCACTGAAGCTTTCTTT
CDR3 length: 13; V gene: TRBV2; clone size: NA; J gene: TRBJ1-5; D gene: TRBD1; CDR3 protein: CASRSQGAPPQHF; CDR3 DNA: TGTGCCAGCAGATCCCAGGGGGCCCCACCCCAGCATTTT
CDR3 length: 16; V gene: TRBV11-2; clone size: once; J gene: TRBJ2-2; D gene: NA; CDR3 protein: CASSLVRAKNTGELFF; CDR3 DNA: TGTGCCAGCAGCTTAGTTAGGGCCAAAAACACCGGGGAGCTGTTTTTT
CDR3 length: 13; V gene: TRBV28; clone size: NA; J gene: TRBJ1-3; D gene: NA; CDR3 protein: CASSLSSTNTIYF; CDR3 DNA: TGTGCCAGCAGTTTATCCTCCACAAACACCATATATTTT
CDR3 length: 13; V gene: TRBV12-3/TRBV12-4; clone size: NA; J gene: TRBJ1-4; D gene: NA; CDR3 protein: CASSPQGREKLFF; CDR3 DNA: TGTGCCAGCAGCCCACAAGGGAGGGAAAAACTGTTTTTT
CDR3 length: 16; V gene: TRBV5-1; clone size: once; J gene: TRBJ2-2; D gene: TRBD2; CDR3 protein: CASSWGTSGSPGELFF; CDR3 DNA: TGCGCCAGCAGCTGGGGGACTAGCGGGAGCCCCGGGGAGCTGTTTTTT
CDR3 length: 13; V gene: TRBV11-2; clone size: NA; J gene: TRBJ1-1; D gene: NA; CDR3 protein: CASSLQGTTEAFF; CDR3 DNA: TGTGCCAGCAGCTTACAGGGTACCACTGAAGCTTTCTTT
CDR3 length: 16; V gene: TRBV15; clone size: NA; J gene: TRBJ1-3; D gene: NA; CDR3 protein: CATSRDLPSSGNTIYF; CDR3 DNA: TGTGCCACCAGCAGAGATCTCCCGAGCTCTGGAAACACCATATATTTT
CDR3 length: 15; V gene: TRBV7-9; clone size: NA; J gene: TRBJ2-3; D gene: TRBD2; CDR3 protein: CASSSGPGLADTQYF; CDR3 DNA: TGTGCCAGCAGCTCAGGTCCGGGACTAGCGGATACGCAGTATTTT
CDR3 length: 14; V gene: TRBV5-6; clone size: NA; J gene: TRBJ2-7; D gene: TRBD1; CDR3 protein: CASSSPDRADEQYF; CDR3 DNA: TGTGCCAGCAGCTCCCCCGACAGGGCGGACGAGCAGTACTTC
CDR3 length: 19; V gene: TRBV4-2; clone size: NA; J gene: TRBJ2-7; D gene: TRBD2; CDR3 protein: CASTQQGASGSGASYEQYF; CDR3 DNA: TGTGCCAGCACCCAACAGGGAGCTAGCGGGAGTGGGGCCTCCTACGAGCAGTACTTC
CDR3 length: 16; V gene: TRBV27; clone size: NA; J gene: TRBJ1-4; D gene: NA; CDR3 protein: CASSDPRDIVLEKLFF; CDR3 DNA: TGTGCCAGCAGTGACCCCCGGGACATCGTTTTAGAAAAACTGTTTTTT
CDR3 length: 13; V gene: TRBV12-3/TRBV12-4; clone size: NA; J gene: TRBJ2-7; D gene: NA; CDR3 protein: CASSMAGTLEQYF; CDR3 DNA: TGTGCCAGCAGTATGGCCGGGACACTTGAGCAGTACTTC
CDR3 length: 16; V gene: TRBV28; clone size: NA; J gene: TRBJ2-1; D gene: NA; CDR3 protein: CASSALAPSSYNEQFF; CDR3 DNA: TGTGCCAGCAGTGCGCTAGCGCCGAGCTCCTACAATGAGCAGTTCTTC
CDR3 length: 14; V gene: TRBV3-1/TRBV3-2; clone size: NA; J gene: TRBJ1-2; D gene: TRBD1; CDR3 protein: CASSHSRGRDGYTF; CDR3 DNA: TGTGCCAGCAGCCATTCCAGGGGGCGAGATGGCTACACCTTC
CDR3 length: 14; V gene: TRBV18; clone size: NA; J gene: TRBJ1-6; D gene: NA; CDR3 protein: CASSPNLSNSPLHF; CDR3 DNA: TGTGCCAGCTCACCGAACCTATCTAATTCACCCCTCCACTTT
CDR3 length: 13; V gene: TRBV7-6; clone size: NA; J gene: TRBJ1-1; D gene: NA; CDR3 protein: CASSLRGAAVAFF; CDR3 DNA: TGTGCCAGCAGCTTAAGAGGGGCGGCTGTTGCTTTCTTT
CDR3 length: 15; V gene: TRBV5-1; clone size: few; J gene: TRBJ2-7; D gene: TRBD2; CDR3 protein: CASSLPRDYDHEQYF; CDR3 DNA: TGCGCCAGCAGCTTACCCCGGGACTACGATCACGAGCAGTACTTC
CDR3 length: 14; V gene: TRBV6-5; clone size: NA; J gene: TRBJ2-1; D gene: TRBD1; CDR3 protein: CASGPGQGANEQFF; CDR3 DNA: TGTGCCAGCGGACCGGGACAGGGGGCGAATGAGCAGTTCTTC
CDR3 length: 12; V gene: TRBV5-1; clone size: NA; J gene: TRBJ1-2; D gene: NA; CDR3 protein: CASSLFQEGYTF; CDR3 DNA: TGCGCCAGCAGCCTATTCCAGGAGGGCTACACCTTC
CDR3 length: 13; V gene: TRBV10-2; clone size: NA; J gene: TRBJ2-2; D gene: NA; CDR3 protein: CASTALDTGELFF; CDR3 DNA: TGCGCCAGCACAGCTCTCGACACCGGGGAGCTGTTTTTT
CDR3 length: 11; V gene: TRBV29-1; clone size: NA; J gene: TRBJ1-2; D gene: NA; CDR3 protein: CSVALGRGYTF; CDR3 DNA: TGCAGCGTTGCTTTGGGAAGGGGCTACACCTTC
CDR3 length: 14; V gene: TRBV28; clone size: NA; J gene: TRBJ2-7; D gene: TRBD2; CDR3 protein: CASSQQLAGGRQYF; CDR3 DNA: TGTGCCAGCAGCCAACAACTAGCGGGAGGAAGGCAGTACTTC
CDR3 length: 14; V gene: TRBV27; clone size: NA; J gene: TRBJ1-2; D gene: TRBD1; CDR3 protein: CASSYRDRGYGYTF; CDR3 DNA: TGTGCCAGCAGTTACCGGGACAGGGGTTATGGCTACACCTTC
CDR3 length: 14; V gene: TRBV5-1; clone size: NA; J gene: TRBJ1-4; D gene: NA; CDR3 protein: CASSLGSTNEKLFF; CDR3 DNA: TGCGCCAGCAGCTTGGGATCAACTAATGAAAAACTGTTTTTT
CDR3 length: 14; V gene: TRBV6-5; clone size: NA; J gene: TRBJ2-3; D gene: NA; CDR3 protein: CASSYSTGPDTQYF; CDR3 DNA: TGTGCCAGCAGTTACTCAACAGGGCCCGATACGCAGTATTTT
CDR3 length: 13; V gene: TRBV2; clone size: NA; J gene: TRBJ1-4; D gene: NA; CDR3 protein: CASSGQGGEKLFF; CDR3 DNA: TGTGCCAGCAGTGGGCAAGGGGGTGAAAAACTGTTTTTT
CDR3 length: 12; V gene: TRBV4-2; clone size: NA; J gene: TRBJ1-1; D gene: NA; CDR3 protein: CASSQWNTEAFF; CDR3 DNA: TGTGCCAGCAGCCAATGGAACACTGAAGCTTTCTTT
CDR3 length: 15; V gene: TRBV14; clone size: NA; J gene: TRBJ1-2; D gene: NA; CDR3 protein: CASSQASNPGYGYTF; CDR3 DNA: TGTGCCAGCAGCCAAGCGTCAAATCCGGGGTATGGCTACACCTTC